The 28 T cell receptor beta chains below all came from one sample that was sequenced in a study of blood T cells in healthy people across ages. Together with a sample-barcoded 5' primer, a J-beta primer mix was included in a second PCR lasting roughly 6 to 12 cycles. TCRdb re-called the 5' RACE reads through MiXCR, storing one row per CDR3 protein. The table includes roughly 1.6 million distinct CDR3 sequences, roughly 30% detected once. Sequenced material: blood. Receptors were obtained from a woman aged 25 to 39 in good health.

This chain uses TRBV6-1 with TRBJ1-1, with a tentative D call TRBD1 (6 bases). V was clipped by 8 bases and J by 1 base, with 14 bases between them. This CDR3 is 14 amino acids long. Germline V gene data show CDR1 as MNHNS and CDR2 as SASEGT. Here the CDR3 reads CASYGGGTNTEAFF. The CDR3 DNA sequence: TGTGCCAGCTACGGAGGGGGAACGAACACTGAAGCTTTCTTT.

This clonotype has more than one count but fewer than ten. The chain employs TRBV10-2 and TRBJ2-7; TRBD2 matches at 13 bases. Germline V lookup: CDR1 WSHSY, CDR2 SAAADI. Losses at the gene ends were 7 bases for V and 4 bases for J; bases not matched to a gene: 4. The CDR3 length is 14 residues. The CDR3: CASIGLAGVYEQYF. CDR3 nucleotides: TGCGCCAGCATAGGACTAGCGGGAGTGTACGAGCAGTACTTC.

A few counts support this clonotype. This chain uses TRBV20-1 with TRBJ1-4; D ambiguous. In germline, CDR1 is DFQATT, CDR2 SNEGSKA (reference sequence). The CDR3 is 12 amino acids. The V and J ends lost 4 bases and 5 bases respectively, with 8 bases between them. The CDR3 here is CSATDDNEKLFF. The CDR3 nucleotides read TGCAGTGCTACCGACGACAATGAAAAACTGTTTTTT.

The table lists this clonotype with a count of one. This may stem from a read error, because a much larger clone lies one nucleotide away. The chain joins TRBV10-3 to TRBJ2-1; maybe TRBD1 (6 bases). Germline CDR1 and CDR2: ENHRY and SYGVKD. The V end lost 10 bases, the J end lost 0 bases, and 16 bases lay between the germline ends. The CDR3 is 15 amino acids. The CDR3 DNA reads TGTGCCACCAACAGGGATGGTAGCTCCTACAATGAGCAGTTCTTC. Protein sequence: CATNRDGSSYNEQFF.

The genes are TRBV28 and TRBJ2-1; TRBD2 matches at 8 bases. Germline V gene lookup returns CDR1 MDHEN and CDR2 SYDVKM. The CDR3 consists of 14 residues. V was clipped by 4 bases and J by 4 bases; unmatched bases: 3. CDR3 sequence reads: CASSWGTRYNEQFF. CDR3 nucleotide sequence: TGTGCCAGCAGTTGGGGGACTAGGTACAATGAGCAGTTCTTC.

This clonotype was counted a few times. V is TRBV4-1 and J is TRBJ2-7, with 10 bases matching TRBD2. J gave up 2 bases and V 0 bases, and 7 bases lay outside the gene matches. Germline assignment: CDR1 MGHRA and CDR2 YSYEKL. This CDR3 has 17 amino acids. The CDR3 DNA follows: TGCGCCAGCAGCCAAGATAGAGCTAGCGGGGGTACCTACGAGCAGTACTTC. Its protein is CASSQDRASGGTYEQYF.

The chain joins TRBV20-1 to TRBJ2-1, with D uncertain. CDR3 length: 13 amino acids. V was pared by 3 bases and J by 5 bases, with 11 bases between. Germline CDR1 and CDR2: DFQATT and SNEGSKA (reference sequence). This chain's CDR3 is CSASWRDHNEQFF. The CDR3 DNA sequence: TGCAGTGCTAGTTGGAGAGACCACAATGAGCAGTTCTTC.

In its sample, this clonotype was seen a few times. The J gene is TRBJ2-7, the V gene TRBV29-1; no definite D call. Deletions cut 4 bases from V and 2 bases from J, with 18 bases between. This CDR3 is 15 amino acids long. Per germline, CDR1 SQVTM and CDR2 ANQGSEA. The CDR3 protein is CSVALFSVYTYEQYF. CDR3 sequence (DNA): TGCAGCGTTGCGTTGTTCTCCGTCTATACCTACGAGCAGTACTTC.

The rearrangement joins TRBV20-1 to TRBJ1-2; D gene unclear. Germline V CDR1 and CDR2: DFQATT, SNEGSKA (reference sequence). The V gene lost 0 bases and the J gene lost 5 bases, with 10 bases spanning the gap. The CDR3 extends over 13 amino acids. The CDR3 sequence is CSARDQAEYGYTF. The CDR3, as DNA: TGCAGTGCTAGAGATCAGGCGGAATATGGCTACACCTTC.

The chain uses TRBV3-1 and TRBJ2-7; D is perhaps TRBD1 (5 bases). V was pared by 4 bases and J by 3 bases, with 10 bases between. CDR3 length equals 13 residues. Per germline, CDR1 LGHDT and CDR2 YNNKEL (reference sequence). In DNA, the CDR3 is TGTGCCAGCAGCCCGACAGCGAACTACGAGCAGTACTTC. Translation gives CASSPTANYEQYF.

J is TRBJ2-3 and V is TRBV6-1, with TRBD2 matching 8 bases. V was pared by 3 bases and J by 3 bases, with 2 bases of the junction left unmatched. The CDR3 consists of 14 residues. Germline V lookup: CDR1 MNHNS, CDR2 SASEGT. The CDR3 loop is CASSDAGGTDTQYF. The CDR3 DNA sequence: TGTGCCAGCAGTGATGCGGGAGGAACAGATACGCAGTATTTT.

This chain links TRBV27 with TRBJ2-5; D not certain. This CDR3 region has 16 residues. CDR1 and CDR2 (germline): MNHEY, SMNVEV (reference sequence). Deletions cut 3 bases from V and 1 base from J, with 15 bases between. The CDR3 spells CASSFSSGEIQETQYF. The DNA for the CDR3 is TGTGCCAGCAGTTTTTCGTCGGGCGAGATCCAAGAGACCCAGTACTTC.

A note on this clonotype: Since a much larger clone is just one base distant, this may be a read error. The chain links TRBV12-3 or TRBV12-4 to TRBJ1-5; tentative D call: TRBD1 (6 bases). Between the trimmed V and J ends, which lost 3 bases and 5 bases, there was a span of 8 bases. The CDR3 is made up of 13 amino acids. The CDR3 reads CASSFNRDQPQHF. The CDR3 nucleotides are TGTGCCAGCAGTTTCAACAGGGATCAGCCCCAGCATTTT.

The CDR3 protein is CASSGPGGRATDTQYF. Written as DNA, the CDR3 is TGTGCCAGCAGCGGCCCTGGCGGGAGGGCCACAGATACGCAGTATTTT. The chain carries TRBV7-9 and TRBJ2-3; 9 bases match TRBD2. The V segment lost 5 bases and the J segment 2 bases; nucleotides outside the gene matches: 8. The CDR3 is made up of 16 amino acids. Germline CDR1 and CDR2: SEHNR and FQNEAQ (reference sequence).

The V call is TRBV12-3 or TRBV12-4, the J call TRBJ2-7, with no clear D. V was trimmed by 6 bases and J by 3 bases, leaving 15 bases between them. CDR3 length: 14 amino acids. The CDR3 DNA reads TGTGCCAGCAGCCCCGCCCGGAAACACTACGAGCAGTACTTC. It specifies CASSPARKHYEQYF.

The chain has TRBV20-1 and TRBJ1-2; D call uncertain. Trimming took off 5 bases at V and 8 bases at J, with 15 bases between the two ends. The CDR3 runs 12 residues. Germline-derived CDR1 and CDR2 are DFQATT and SNEGSKA (reference sequence). The CDR3 loop reads CSAGIQVSGYTF. The DNA for the CDR3 is TGCAGTGCTGGGATTCAAGTGTCGGGCTACACCTTC.

As for this clonotype: A read error may be the cause here, since a much bigger clone is one base away. The chain combines TRBV4-1 with TRBJ2-5; 11 bases fit TRBD2. This CDR3 region has 16 residues. The germline V gene has CDR1 MGHRA and CDR2 YSYEKL. The CDR3 DNA sequence: TGCGCCAACAGCCAGGGACTAGCGGACTATCAAGAAACCCAGTACTTC. It encodes CANSQGLADYQETQYF.

V gene TRBV6-5 combines with J gene TRBJ2-1; the match to TRBD1 covers 10 bases. The length of the CDR3 is 15 residues. V was pared by 5 bases and J by 5 bases, with 6 bases of the junction left unmatched. The germline CDR1 and CDR2 sequences are MNHEY and SVGAGI. CDR3 protein: CASSRTGGFNNEQFF. The CDR3 DNA reads as TGTGCCAGCAGTAGGACAGGGGGGTTCAACAATGAGCAGTTCTTC.

This sequence joins TRBV7-2 and TRBJ2-7; a weak D match, TRBD2 (5 bases). The length of the CDR3 is 15 residues. The germline V gene encodes CDR1 SGHTA and CDR2 FQGNSA. V was shortened by 4 bases and J by 0 bases, with 13 bases between the two germline ends. The CDR3 protein is CASSCPSGISYEQYF. CDR3 in DNA: TGTGCCAGCAGCTGCCCCAGCGGCATCTCCTACGAGCAGTACTTC.

The chain recombines TRBV6-6 with TRBJ2-5; D possibly corresponds to TRBD1 (5 bases). With 2 bases removed from V and 7 bases from J, the gap between germline ends came to 17 bases. This CDR3 has 15 amino acids. The V gene's germline CDR1 is MNHNY and CDR2 SVGAGI (reference sequence). This CDR3 is CASSYNVANGATQYF. In nucleotides, the CDR3 is TGTGCCAGCAGTTACAACGTGGCGAATGGGGCGACCCAGTACTTC.

V is TRBV7-6 and J is TRBJ2-3; TRBD2 matches at 7 bases. The CDR3 extends over 17 amino acids. With 2 bases clipped from V and 0 bases from J, the junction kept 8 bases outside the gene matches. The germline CDR1 and CDR2 sequences are SGHVS and FNYEAQ. The CDR3 sequence is CASSLSAGITSTDTQYF. The CDR3 coding sequence is TGTGCCAGCAGCTTATCAGCGGGGATAACTAGCACAGATACGCAGTATTTT.

V gene TRBV5-1 combines with J gene TRBJ2-7; 8 nucleotides align to TRBD1. J was trimmed by 6 bases and V by 2 bases; bases with no gene match: 7. CDR1 and CDR2 from the germline V gene are SGHRS and YFSETQ. The CDR3 is made up of 14 amino acids. CDR3 residues: CASSFGQGKAEQYF. In nucleotides, the CDR3 is TGCGCCAGCAGCTTCGGACAGGGTAAAGCCGAGCAGTACTTC.

The rearrangement uses TRBV5-1 and TRBJ2-7; TRBD1 aligns across 8 bases. Trimming took 3 bases from V and 3 from J; bases not matched to a gene: 11. This CDR3 spans 16 amino acids. CDR1 and CDR2 from the germline V gene are SGHRS and YFSETQ. CDR3 sequence (DNA): TGCGCCAGCAGCTGGGGACAGGTCCCGGGGGTCTACGAGCAGTACTTC. The encoded protein is CASSWGQVPGVYEQYF.

The chain carries TRBV4-1 and TRBJ2-3; D not resolved. Germline V lookup: CDR1 MGHRA, CDR2 YSYEKL. CDR3 length: 17 amino acids. V was cut by 0 bases and J by 2 bases, with 15 bases left in between. CDR3 sequence: CASSQEPGLSYTDTQYF. The CDR3 DNA reads TGCGCCAGCAGCCAAGAGCCCGGGCTAAGTTACACAGATACGCAGTATTTT.

This rearrangement joins TRBV5-1 to TRBJ1-6; D is ambiguous. Germline V gene data show CDR1 as SGHRS and CDR2 as YFSETQ. The V end lost 5 bases, the J end lost 7 bases, and 16 bases lay between the germline ends. This CDR3 comprises 15 residues. For the CDR3, the DNA is TGCGCCAGCAGGCCGGACGGCCTGGGAAATTCACCCCTCCACTTT. It translates to CASRPDGLGNSPLHF.

The chain is built from TRBV27 and TRBJ2-3, with 9 bases matching TRBD2. Trimming took 1 base from V and 5 from J; bases not matched to a gene: 13. The CDR3 spans 18 residues. CDR1 is MNHEY and CDR2 is SMNVEV in the germline V gene (reference sequence). The CDR3 protein is CASSLYPFRGRAVDTQYF. The CDR3 DNA reads as TGTGCCAGCAGTTTATACCCCTTTCGCGGGAGGGCCGTAGATACGCAGTATTTT.

The rearrangement links TRBV20-1 to TRBJ2-7; 7 bases are shared with TRBD1. V was pared by 6 bases and J by 2 bases, with 10 bases of the junction left unmatched. This CDR3 comprises 14 residues. From germline, CDR1 is DFQATT and CDR2 SNEGSKA (reference sequence). DNA for the CDR3: TGCAGTGCCTACCGGGACAGAGGTACCTACGAGCAGTACTTC. This sequence encodes CSAYRDRGTYEQYF.

The chain couples TRBV28 to TRBJ2-7, with a weak D call TRBD1 (5 bases). This CDR3 contains 14 residues. Deletions cut 6 bases from V and 3 bases from J, with 15 bases between. Germline V lookup: CDR1 MDHEN, CDR2 SYDVKM. The CDR3 protein is CASSSDSLLYEQYF. The CDR3 nucleotides are TGTGCCAGCAGCTCAGACAGTCTTCTCTACGAGCAGTACTTC.